This T cell receptor (beta chain) was sequenced for a study of Ad26.COV2.S vaccination and SARS-CoV-2 variants. As for the study in general: Donor allocation was to the COV1001 Ad26.COV2.S trial arm. Doses of Ad26.COV2.S were injected into muscle once or twice, 56 days apart.

This CDR3 is 15 amino acids long. V lost 4 bases and J lost 7, with 19 bases in between. The V gene's germline CDR1 is SGHDN and CDR2 FVKESK. General observations from the study: Placebo recipients showed lower spike-specific TCR breadth than vaccinees. In vaccinated individuals, spike-specific CD8+ and CD4+ T cell responses reportedly displayed substantial breadth.

Notes on this clone: The antigen is undetermined.

Some clones are missing from TCRdb's copy, which holds only in-frame ones; the method was immunoSEQ multiplex PCR. This table has hundreds of thousands of clones, 89% appearing once. Treatment noted: around 19 received Ad26.COV2.S at low or high dose, single or two shots; 5 received placebo; per-sample allocation not given. At day 63 after the first vaccine or placebo injection, samples were drawn. This clonotype originated in a person aged 18-60 years who received the Ad26.COV2.S COVID-19 vaccine or a placebo. This chain connects TRBV14 to TRBJ1-2, with a weak D call TRBD1 (6 bases). Specimen: peripheral blood, collected in a trial of Ad26.COV2.S vaccine versus placebo. The CDR3 protein is CASSRTNWGAGGYTF. In DNA form, the CDR3 reads TGTGCCAGCAGCCGGACCAATTGGGGGGCTGGTGGCTACACCTTC.